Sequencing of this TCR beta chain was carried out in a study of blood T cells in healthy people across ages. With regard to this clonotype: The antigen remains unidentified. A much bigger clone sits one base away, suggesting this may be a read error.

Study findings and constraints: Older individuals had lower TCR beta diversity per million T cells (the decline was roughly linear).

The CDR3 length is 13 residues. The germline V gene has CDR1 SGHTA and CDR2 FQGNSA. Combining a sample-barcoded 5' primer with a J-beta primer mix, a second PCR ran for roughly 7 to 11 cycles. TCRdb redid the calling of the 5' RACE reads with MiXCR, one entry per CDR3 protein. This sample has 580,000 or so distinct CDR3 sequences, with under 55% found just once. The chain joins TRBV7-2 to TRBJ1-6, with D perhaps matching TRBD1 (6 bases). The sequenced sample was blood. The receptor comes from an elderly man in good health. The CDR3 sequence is CASSYNRDSPPHF. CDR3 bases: TGTGCCAGCAGTTATAACAGGGATTCACCCCCCCACTTT.